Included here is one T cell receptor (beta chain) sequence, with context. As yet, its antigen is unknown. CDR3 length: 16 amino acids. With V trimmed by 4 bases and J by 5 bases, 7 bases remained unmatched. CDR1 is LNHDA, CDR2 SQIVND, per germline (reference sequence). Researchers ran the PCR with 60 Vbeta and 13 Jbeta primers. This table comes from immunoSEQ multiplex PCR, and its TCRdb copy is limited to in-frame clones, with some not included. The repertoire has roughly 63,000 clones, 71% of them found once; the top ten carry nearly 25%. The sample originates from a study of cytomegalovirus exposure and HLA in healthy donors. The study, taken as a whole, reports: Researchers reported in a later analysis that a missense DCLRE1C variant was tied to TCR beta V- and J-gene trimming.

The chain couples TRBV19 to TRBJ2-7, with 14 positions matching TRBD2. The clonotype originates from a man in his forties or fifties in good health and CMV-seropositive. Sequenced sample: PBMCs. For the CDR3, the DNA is TGTGCCAGTAGTAGGACGGGACTAGCGGGAGTCGACGAGCAGTACTTC. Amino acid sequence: CASSRTGLAGVDEQYF.